What follows are 5 T cell receptor beta chains derived from one specimen sequenced in a study of T-cell memory formation after mild COVID-19. TCRdb ran MiXCR on the 5' RACE reads and lists one entry per CDR3 protein. The sample holds roughly 35,000 distinct CDR3 sequences, 7% to 8% seen once. The sample was PBMCs or a T cell subset sorted from them (not recorded which). Receptor source: a man aged 18-30 years who had mild COVID-19 (a few samples of this study predate the infection). Cell type and time point are not known.

Ten or more counts support this clonotype. V is TRBV4-3 and J is TRBJ2-1; no reliable D call. The CDR3 runs 13 residues. V was shortened by 0 bases and J by 8 bases, with 8 bases between the two germline ends. Germline CDR1 LGHNA, CDR2 YSLEER. This chain's CDR3 is CASSQDRVDEQFF. CDR3 sequence (DNA): TGCGCCAGCAGCCAAGATAGGGTCGATGAGCAGTTCTTC.

This clonotype was recorded at least ten times. This chain joins TRBV6-4 and TRBJ2-3, with TRBD2 matching 13 bases. Germline trimming cut 2 bases from V and 4 bases from J; bases unmatched to any gene: 0. Germline-derived CDR1 and CDR2 are MRHNA and SNTAGT. The CDR3 extends over 15 amino acids. The CDR3 DNA follows: TGTGCCAGCAGTGACGGGACTAGCGGGGCAGATACGCAGTATTTT. Translation gives CASSDGTSGADTQYF.

The rearrangement joins TRBV3-1 to TRBJ1-2; D is ambiguous. This CDR3 has 17 amino acids. Germline lookup yields CDR1 LGHDT and CDR2 YNNKEL (reference sequence). Trimming cost V 2 bases and J 2 bases, with 18 bases left between them. CDR3 protein: CASSQKSTGYANYGYTF. The CDR3 DNA reads TGTGCCAGCAGCCAAAAAAGCACGGGATACGCGAACTATGGCTACACCTTC. The full variable domain, completed using reference TRBV3-1 and TRBJ1-2, is DTAVSQTPKYLVTQMGNDKSIKCEQNLGHDTMYWYKQDSKKFLKIMFSYNNKELIINETVPNRFSPKSPDKAHLNLHINSLELGDSAVYFCASSQKSTGYANYGYTFGSGTRLTVV.

This clonotype was observed at least ten times. This CDR3 is CANGGTDTQYF. In nucleotides, the CDR3 is TGTGCCAATGGGGGTACAGATACGCAGTATTTT. This chain joins TRBV2 and TRBJ2-3, with D perhaps TRBD1 or TRBD2 (5 bases each). The V end lost 10 bases, the J end lost 3 bases, and 8 bases lay between the germline ends. The CDR3 spans 11 residues. Looked up from germline, CDR1 is SNHLY and CDR2 is FYNNEI.

This clonotype was picked up many times. V and J are TRBV11-2 and TRBJ2-1; 10 bases are a match to TRBD1. Germline-derived CDR1 and CDR2 are SGHAT and FQNNGV. The V gene end was trimmed by 4 bases and the J gene end by 8 bases; junction bases not matched to a gene: 2. The CDR3 has 13 residues. The CDR3 DNA sequence: TGTGCCAGCAGCTCGACAGGGGGCGATGAGCAGTTCTTC. Protein product: CASSSTGGDEQFF.